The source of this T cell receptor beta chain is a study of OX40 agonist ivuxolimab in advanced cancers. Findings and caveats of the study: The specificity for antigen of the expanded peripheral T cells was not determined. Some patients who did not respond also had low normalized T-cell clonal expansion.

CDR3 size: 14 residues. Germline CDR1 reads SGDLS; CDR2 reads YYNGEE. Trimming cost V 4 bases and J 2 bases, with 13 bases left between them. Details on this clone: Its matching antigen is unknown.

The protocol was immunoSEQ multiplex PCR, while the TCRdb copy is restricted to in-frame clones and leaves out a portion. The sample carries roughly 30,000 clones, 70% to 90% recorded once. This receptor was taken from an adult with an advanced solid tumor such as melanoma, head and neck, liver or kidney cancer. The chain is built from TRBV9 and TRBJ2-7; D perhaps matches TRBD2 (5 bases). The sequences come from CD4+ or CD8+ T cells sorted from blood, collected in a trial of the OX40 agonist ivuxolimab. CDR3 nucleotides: TGTGCCAGCAGCCCCGGACTCAACCCCTACGAGCAGTACTTC. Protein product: CASSPGLNPYEQYF. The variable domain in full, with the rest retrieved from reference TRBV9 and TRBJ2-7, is DSGVTQTPKHLITATGQRVTLRCSPRSGDLSVYWYQQSLDQGLQFLIQYYNGEERAKGNILERFSAQQFPDLHSELNLSSLELGDSALYFCASSPGLNPYEQYFGPGTRLTVT.